Below are 29 T cell receptor beta chains sequenced from a single sample in a study of T cell clonotyping in hematopoietic cell transplantation. Time point reported: recipient sample about 28 days before transplant, after cytoreduction. The assay was immunoSEQ multiplex PCR, and TCRdb's table has in-frame clones only and misses some. The sample lists roughly 46,000 clones, approximately 82% occurring once. Sequenced material: peripheral blood mononuclear cells, taken before stem cell transplant. The receptors shown here come from a man aged 55 to 70 with myelodysplastic syndrome. Some clones in this sample may be carry-over from other donors' samples.

The V and J genes are TRBV7-8 and TRBJ1-6; 8 bases agree with TRBD1. The CDR3 sequence is 15 residues long. CDR1 and CDR2 from the germline V gene are SGHVS and FQNEAQ. V shed 5 bases, J shed 8 bases, and the junction held 8 bases outside the gene matches. The CDR3 DNA follows: TGTGCCAGCAGCCCGCTGACAGGGGCGGATTCACCCCTCCACTTT. Translation gives CASSPLTGADSPLHF.

The chain has TRBV28 and TRBJ1-6; 7 bases match TRBD1. J gave up 4 bases and V 2 bases, and 2 bases lay outside the gene matches. The length of the CDR3 is 15 residues. The germline V gene has CDR1 MDHEN and CDR2 SYDVKM. The CDR3 is CASSLGTVYNSPLHF. The DNA for the CDR3 is TGTGCCAGCAGTTTAGGGACAGTTTATAATTCACCCCTCCACTTT.

This chain uses TRBV28 with TRBJ2-7, with D possibly being TRBD1 (6 bases). V gave up 3 bases and J gave up 2 bases, with 11 bases separating them. The CDR3 totals 14 residues. CDR1 and CDR2 (germline): MDHEN, SYDVKM. The CDR3 nucleotides read TGTGCCAGCAGTTTCCTAGGGGGAACCTACGAGCAGTACTTC. Its protein product is CASSFLGGTYEQYF. The full variable domain, its missing parts supplied by reference TRBV28 and TRBJ2-7, is DVKVTQSSRYLVKRTGEKVFLECVQDMDHENMFWYRQDPGLGLRLIYFSYDVKMKEKGDIPEGYSVSREKKERFSLILESASTNQTSMYLCASSFLGGTYEQYFGPGTRLTVT.

The chain recombines TRBV10-2 with TRBJ2-4; 12 bases are a match to TRBD2. J gave up 0 bases and V 2 bases, and 5 bases lay outside the gene matches. This CDR3 spans 18 amino acids. Germline V gives CDR1 WSHSY, CDR2 SAAADI. The CDR3 bases are TGCGCCAGCAGTGAGCGACTAGCGGGGGATTTAGCCAAAAACATTCAGTACTTC. Amino acid sequence: CASSERLAGDLAKNIQYF.

This clone was observed once. The chain uses TRBV7-8 and TRBJ1-5; the D is unclear. Germline V gives CDR1 SGHVS, CDR2 FQNEAQ. The V and J ends lost 5 bases and 1 base respectively, with 12 bases between them. The CDR3 is made up of 15 amino acids. Here the CDR3 reads CASSPGTGSNQPQHF. In nucleotides, the CDR3 is TGTGCCAGCAGCCCAGGAACCGGGAGCAATCAGCCCCAGCATTTT.

V and J are TRBV7-9 and TRBJ2-1; D remains ambiguous. V was pared by 4 bases and J by 8 bases, with 6 bases between. CDR3 size: 11 residues. Germline V gene sequence: CDR1 SEHNR, CDR2 FQNEAQ (reference sequence). As DNA, the CDR3 is TGTGCCAGCAGCTCAGAGTATGAGCAGTTCTTC. Protein sequence: CASSSEYEQFF.

This clone was seen a handful of times. The chain employs TRBV6-5 and TRBJ2-7, with 8 bases aligning to TRBD1. The V gene end was trimmed by 5 bases and the J gene end by 4 bases; junction bases not matched to a gene: 7. The CDR3 sequence is 14 residues long. Germline values: CDR1 MNHEY, CDR2 SVGAGI. CDR3 residues: CASSRVYRGYEQYF. CDR3 bases: TGTGCCAGCAGTCGGGTCTACAGGGGGTACGAGCAGTACTTC.

This rearrangement joins TRBV11-2 to TRBJ2-5; no firm D call. Germline CDR1 SGHAT, CDR2 FQNNGV. V was clipped by 1 base and J by 9 bases, with 9 bases between them. This CDR3 is 12 amino acids long. The CDR3 protein is CASSLVSAAQYF. DNA for the CDR3: TGTGCCAGCAGCTTAGTTTCGGCTGCCCAGTACTTC.

The chain is built from TRBV9 and TRBJ1-1; 7 positions agree with TRBD1. The V and J ends lost 0 bases and 4 bases, in that order; junction bases with no gene match: 15. Germline V gene lookup returns CDR1 SGDLS and CDR2 YYNGEE. The CDR3 consists of 18 residues. The CDR3: CASSVERVNRGRGTEAFF. DNA of the CDR3: TGTGCCAGCAGCGTAGAAAGAGTAAACAGGGGCCGCGGCACTGAAGCTTTCTTT.

The chain couples TRBV30 to TRBJ1-1; D gene unclear. The CDR3 is 12 amino acids. Trimming removed 5 bases at V and 1 base at J, with 8 bases between. Germline V gene lookup returns CDR1 GTSNPN and CDR2 SVGIG (reference sequence). This CDR3 reads CAWARGNTEAFF. CDR3 coding DNA: TGTGCCTGGGCGCGGGGGAACACTGAAGCTTTCTTT.

The V and J genes are TRBV6-5 and TRBJ1-2, with 7 bases aligning to TRBD1. CDR3 size: 13 residues. V lost 3 bases to trimming and J lost 8 bases; unmatched junction nucleotides: 6. Germline CDR1 is MNHEY and CDR2 is SVGAGI. Here the CDR3 DNA reads TGTGCCAGCAGTTATTCCGGACAGGCAGGCTACACCTTC. Amino acid sequence: CASSYSGQAGYTF.

J is TRBJ1-4 and V is TRBV29-1, with D tentatively TRBD1 (5 bases). Germline V lookup: CDR1 SQVTM, CDR2 ANQGSEA. The CDR3 consists of 15 residues. The V end lost 1 base, the J end lost 8 bases, and 17 bases lay between the germline ends. The CDR3 region has the DNA TGCAGCGTTGAAGGAAGGGTGGGAGGGACCGAAAAACTGTTTTTT. Encoded protein: CSVEGRVGGTEKLFF.

The chain carries TRBV5-6 and TRBJ1-5, with a possible D match to TRBD1 (6 bases). The germline CDR1 and CDR2 sequences are SGHDT and YYEEEE. The CDR3 runs 15 residues. Between the trimmed V and J ends, which lost 0 bases and 11 bases, there was a span of 18 bases. The DNA for the CDR3 is TGTGCCAGCAGCTTGGGGGTTCGACAGGCTACAGCCCAGCATTTT. Residues: CASSLGVRQATAQHF.

This rearrangement joins TRBV7-2 to TRBJ2-2; no reliable D call. The ends were cut back, 5 bases at V and 5 bases at J, with 9 bases in the middle. The CDR3 has 13 amino acids. Germline values: CDR1 SGHTA, CDR2 FQGNSA. The CDR3 nucleotides read TGTGCCAGCAGCCCGCCAAGGACCGGGGAGCTGTTTTTT. Its translation: CASSPPRTGELFF.

The count of this clone is one. V usage is TRBV19 and J usage is TRBJ2-3; D possibly corresponds to TRBD1 (5 bases). CDR1 LNHDA and CDR2 SQIVND come from the germline V gene (reference sequence). CDR3 size: 14 residues. Deletions cut 4 bases from V and 4 bases from J, with 12 bases between. The CDR3 spells CASSTFIGADTQYF. The CDR3 region has the DNA TGTGCCAGTAGTACATTCATAGGGGCAGATACGCAGTATTTT.

This clone turned up a few times. J is TRBJ2-7 and V is TRBV11-2; tentatively, D is TRBD2 (5 bases). V lost 0 bases, J lost 9 bases, and 6 bases lay in between. The CDR3 covers 11 residues. In germline, CDR1 is SGHAT, CDR2 FQNNGV. The CDR3 loop is CASSLEAGQYF. The DNA for the CDR3 is TGTGCCAGCAGCTTAGAGGCGGGGCAGTACTTC.

The chain employs TRBV14 and TRBJ2-5; 7 bases fit TRBD2. Germline values: CDR1 SGHDN, CDR2 FVKESK. This CDR3 is built from 15 residues. With V trimmed by 4 bases and J by 4 bases, 9 bases remained unmatched. Here the CDR3 reads CASSRTGWGGETQYF. The CDR3 DNA reads as TGTGCCAGCAGCCGGACTGGATGGGGGGGAGAGACCCAGTACTTC.

V is TRBV7-8 and J is TRBJ1-1, with a tentative D call TRBD1 (5 bases). The CDR3 covers 15 residues. Germline CDR1 SGHVS, CDR2 FQNEAQ. V was trimmed by 5 bases and J by 2 bases, leaving 15 bases between them. CDR3 DNA: TGTGCCAGCAGCACGTCCGCAGGGATCAACACTGAAGCTTTCTTT. Translating gives CASSTSAGINTEAFF.

The V call is TRBV2, the J call TRBJ2-1; 10 bases align to TRBD2. The CDR3 has 14 residues. CDR1 is SNHLY, CDR2 FYNNEI, per germline. V gave up 8 bases and J gave up 0 bases; unmatched junction bases: 1. CDR3 in DNA: TGTGCCAGCGCTAGCGGGGGCTCCTACAATGAGCAGTTCTTC. This encodes CASASGGSYNEQFF.

The chain employs TRBV29-1 and TRBJ1-1; D call uncertain. The CDR3 extends over 13 amino acids. The V and J ends lost 5 bases and 1 base respectively, with 11 bases between them. Germline V lookup: CDR1 SQVTM, CDR2 ANQGSEA. This CDR3 is CSVLPAGNTEAFF. The CDR3 DNA reads TGCAGCGTTCTCCCCGCGGGGAACACTGAAGCTTTCTTT.

The chain uses TRBV5-1 and TRBJ1-1, with D possibly matching TRBD1 (6 bases). Germline V lookup: CDR1 SGHRS, CDR2 YFSETQ. This CDR3 is built from 15 residues. V shed 4 bases and J shed 0 bases, with 13 bases lying between them. The CDR3 loop is CASSRSGQLNTEAFF. As DNA, the CDR3 is TGCGCCAGCAGCCGATCAGGACAGTTGAACACTGAAGCTTTCTTT.

The rearrangement joins TRBV19 to TRBJ1-1; D is unclear. V dropped 6 bases and J dropped 4 bases, with 12 bases sitting between them. In germline, CDR1 is LNHDA, CDR2 SQIVND (reference sequence). This CDR3 is 13 amino acids long. The CDR3 is CASRRFQATEAFF. The CDR3 DNA sequence: TGTGCCAGTAGGAGATTTCAGGCCACTGAAGCTTTCTTT.

This clone has only one observation. The chain recombines TRBV6-5 with TRBJ2-2; perhaps TRBD1 as D (6 bases). There are 15 residues in the CDR3. The germline V gene has CDR1 MNHEY and CDR2 SVGAGI. V was cut by 4 bases and J by 2 bases, with 11 bases left in between. CDR3 protein: CASSFLRGNTGELFF. CDR3 nucleotides: TGTGCCAGCAGTTTTCTCAGGGGTAACACCGGGGAGCTGTTTTTT.

The chain uses TRBV4-1 and TRBJ1-2, with D unclear. CDR3 length equals 13 residues. Germline V gene sequence: CDR1 MGHRA, CDR2 YSYEKL. Trimming shortened V by 0 bases and J by 6 bases, and 8 bases separated the two germline ends. CDR3 amino acids: CASSQDSLNGYTF. The CDR3 DNA reads as TGCGCCAGCAGCCAAGATAGCCTGAATGGCTACACCTTC.

The chain joins TRBV9 to TRBJ1-6, with 7 bases matching TRBD1. Per germline, CDR1 SGDLS and CDR2 YYNGEE. This CDR3 is 13 amino acids long. Losses at the gene ends were 8 bases for V and 5 bases for J; bases not matched to a gene: 4. The CDR3 DNA reads as TGTGCCAGTACCGGGACAGATAATTCACCCCTCCACTTT. Translating gives CASTGTDNSPLHF.

This clone was counted between two and nine times. The chain carries TRBV19 and TRBJ2-2, with TRBD2 matching over 7 bases. The CDR3 has 14 residues. With 6 bases clipped from V and 4 bases from J, the junction kept 5 bases outside the gene matches. Germline CDR1 reads LNHDA; CDR2 reads SQIVND (reference sequence). CDR3: CASRGSGFTGELFF. In nucleotides, the CDR3 is TGTGCCAGTAGGGGTAGCGGGTTCACCGGGGAGCTGTTTTTT.

This chain joins TRBV6-1 and TRBJ1-5, with a possible D match to TRBD1 (5 bases). Trimming stripped 2 bases from V and 3 bases from J, with 17 bases between. In germline, CDR1 is MNHNS, CDR2 SASEGT. The CDR3 length is 17 residues. The CDR3 sequence: CASSELVGAAFNQPQHF. The CDR3 DNA reads as TGTGCCAGCAGTGAACTGGTAGGGGCTGCGTTCAATCAGCCCCAGCATTTT.

The rearrangement joins TRBV2 to TRBJ2-3; D possibly corresponds to TRBD1 (6 bases). Germline V CDR1 and CDR2: SNHLY, FYNNEI. With 9 bases removed from V and 2 bases from J, the gap between germline ends came to 18 bases. The CDR3 is 15 amino acids. The DNA for the CDR3 is TGTGCCAGTGCGATCTACTGGGACAACACAGATACGCAGTATTTT. Protein: CASAIYWDNTDTQYF. Complete variable domain (other parts from reference TRBV2 and TRBJ2-3): EPEVTQTPSHQVTQMGQEVILRCVPISNHLYFYWYRQILGQKVEFLVSFYNNEISEKSEIFDDQFSVERPDGSNFTLKIRSTKLEDSAMYFCASAIYWDNTDTQYFGPGTRLTVL.

This clone is a singleton in its sample. CDR3 residues: CASSETLGTLNIQYF. CDR3 bases: TGTGCCAGCAGTGAAACCCTAGGAACTTTAAACATTCAGTACTTC. The chain uses TRBV6-1 and TRBJ2-4; no clear D. Germline CDR1 is MNHNS and CDR2 is SASEGT. This CDR3 is 15 amino acids long. Trimming took off 2 bases at V and 6 bases at J, with 14 bases between the two ends.